Following are 19 T cell receptor beta chains from one sample sequenced in a study of blood T cell repertoires in COVID-19. The repertoire was sequenced with immunoSEQ multiplex PCR; TCRdb's copy has only in-frame clones and lacks some. The sample gives about 260,000 clones, around 86% of which show up once; less than 1.6% is in the top ten. The specimen was peripheral blood. Receptor source: a woman aged 35 to 49 who had recovered from COVID-19.

The genes are TRBV19 and TRBJ1-1, with 12 nucleotides matching TRBD1. The CDR3 sequence is 16 residues long. V lost 5 bases, J lost 2 bases, and 6 bases stayed unmatched. Germline V lookup: CDR1 LNHDA, CDR2 SQIVND (reference sequence). The CDR3: CASSGTGGRGNTEAFF. The DNA of the CDR3 is TGTGCCAGTAGTGGGACAGGGGGCAGAGGTAACACTGAAGCTTTCTTT.

The V and J genes are TRBV4-3 and TRBJ2-2; 8 nucleotides match TRBD2. This CDR3 comprises 19 residues. Germline-derived CDR1 and CDR2 are LGHNA and YSLEER. V gave up 0 bases and J gave up 1 base; unmatched junction bases: 10. This chain's CDR3 is CASSQEWLAGSGNTGELFF. The CDR3 DNA reads TGCGCCAGCAGCCAAGAGTGGCTAGCGGGCTCTGGGAACACCGGGGAGCTGTTTTTT.

CDR3 DNA sequence: TGCGCCAGCAGCCCCGGTGGCGAGCAGTACTTC. This codes for CASSPGGEQYF. This rearrangement joins TRBV5-1 to TRBJ2-7, with unresolved D. The CDR3 sequence is 11 residues long. In germline, CDR1 is SGHRS, CDR2 YFSETQ. V was pared by 4 bases and J by 6 bases, with 8 bases between. Full variable domain (rest looked up from reference TRBV5-1 and TRBJ2-7): KAGVTQTPRYLIKTRGQQVTLSCSPISGHRSVSWYQQTPGQGLQFLFEYFSETQRNKGNFPGRFSGRQFSNSRSEMNVSTLELGDSALYLCASSPGGEQYFGPGTRLTVT.

The chain joins TRBV10-3 to TRBJ1-1, with a weak D call TRBD1 (5 bases). Germline V lookup: CDR1 ENHRY, CDR2 SYGVKD. This CDR3 comprises 16 residues. V lost 3 bases to trimming and J lost 3 bases, with 17 bases between them. The CDR3 is CAISEQTEGFYTEAFF. The DNA of the CDR3 is TGTGCCATCAGTGAACAAACGGAGGGGTTTTACACTGAAGCTTTCTTT.

This clone appeared once. J is TRBJ1-5 and V is TRBV6-2 or TRBV6-3, with 7 bases aligning to TRBD1. V was clipped by 5 bases and J by 3 bases; unmatched bases: 7. Germline-derived CDR1 and CDR2 are MNHEY and SVGEGT. The CDR3 extends over 15 amino acids. CDR3 in amino acids: CASSPRTGFNQPQHF. The CDR3 nucleotides are TGTGCCAGCAGTCCCCGGACAGGATTCAATCAGCCCCAGCATTTT.

This clone was counted once. The V and J genes are TRBV5-1 and TRBJ1-2; TRBD1 matches 7 bases. The CDR3 is made up of 16 amino acids. CDR1 is SGHRS, CDR2 YFSETQ, per germline. V trimming: 4 bases; J trimming: 4 bases; junction bases outside the gene matches: 13. The DNA for the CDR3 is TGCGCCAGCAGCGATACCGGGACAGCCTTCGTCTATGGCTACACCTTC. This translates into CASSDTGTAFVYGYTF.

This rearrangement joins TRBV6-6 to TRBJ2-3; TRBD2 is a possible D gene (6 bases). V was shortened by 4 bases and J by 2 bases, with 13 bases between the two germline ends. The CDR3 sequence is 15 residues long. The V gene's germline CDR1 is MNHNY and CDR2 SVGAGI (reference sequence). The CDR3 here is CASSSDPSDTDTQYF. Written as DNA, the CDR3 is TGTGCCAGCAGTTCGGACCCTAGCGACACAGATACGCAGTATTTT.

This chain joins TRBV9 and TRBJ1-2, with unresolved D. CDR3 length: 13 amino acids. With 0 bases removed from V and 1 base from J, the gap between germline ends came to 4 bases. CDR1 is SGDLS, CDR2 YYNGEE, per germline. The chain's CDR3 is CASSVGYNYGYTF. DNA of the CDR3: TGTGCCAGCAGCGTAGGTTATAACTATGGCTACACCTTC. The complete variable domain, with remaining parts taken from reference TRBV9 and TRBJ1-2, reads DSGVTQTPKHLITATGQRVTLRCSPRSGDLSVYWYQQSLDQGLQFLIQYYNGEERAKGNILERFSAQQFPDLHSELNLSSLELGDSALYFCASSVGYNYGYTFGSGTRLTVV.

This clone was recorded only once. V usage is TRBV7-6 and J usage is TRBJ2-2; weak D call: TRBD1 (5 bases). The CDR3 extends over 14 amino acids. With 5 bases removed from V and 1 base from J, the gap between germline ends came to 8 bases. Germline lookup yields CDR1 SGHVS and CDR2 FNYEAQ. CDR3 loop: CASSPGQNTGELFF. CDR3 coding DNA: TGTGCCAGCAGCCCAGGACAGAACACCGGGGAGCTGTTTTTT.

This clone was counted a single time. This chain uses TRBV18 with TRBJ1-2, with a possible D match to TRBD1 (5 bases). The V end was cut by 3 bases, the J end by 11 bases, with 19 bases between. The length of the CDR3 is 14 residues. Germline CDR1 is KGHSH and CDR2 is LQKENI. The CDR3 bases are TGTGCCAGCTCACCGAGGCAAATATTCGGGACTTACACCTTC. As protein: CASSPRQIFGTYTF.

This clone came up once. CDR3 sequence reads: CASGTEPTDTQYF. The CDR3 DNA follows: TGTGCCAGCGGGACAGAACCCACAGATACGCAGTATTTT. V usage is TRBV5-4 and J usage is TRBJ2-3, with TRBD1 matching 7 bases. The V segment lost 7 bases and the J segment 2 bases; nucleotides outside the gene matches: 4. CDR3 length: 13 residues. The germline V gene has CDR1 SGHNT and CDR2 YYREEE (reference sequence).

The chain links TRBV6-5 to TRBJ1-4; D remains unclear. Trimming took 7 bases from V and 4 from J, leaving 16 bases between them. There are 15 residues in the CDR3. Germline loops: CDR1 MNHEY, CDR2 SVGAGI. CDR3 protein: CASTMKSGYNEKLFF. CDR3 nucleotides: TGTGCCAGCACCATGAAGTCAGGCTATAATGAAAAACTGTTTTTT.

V usage is TRBV12-3 or TRBV12-4 and J usage is TRBJ2-7; D gene unclear. The CDR3 is made up of 13 amino acids. V was shortened by 8 bases and J by 6 bases, with 17 bases between the two germline ends. The DNA of the CDR3 is TGTGCCAGCCTCTTCCTAGGCCGAGGCGAGCAGTACTTC. Translated, it gives CASLFLGRGEQYF.

The chain is built from TRBV11-2 and TRBJ2-1; D may be TRBD2 (6 bases). The CDR3 consists of 17 residues. Trimming left V 4 bases short and J 0 bases short, with 16 bases between. Germline loops: CDR1 SGHAT, CDR2 FQNNGV. CDR3 residues: CASSSSYTSISYNEQFF. For the CDR3, the DNA is TGTGCCAGCAGCTCCTCGTATACTAGCATCTCCTACAATGAGCAGTTCTTC.

The chain carries TRBV24-1 and TRBJ2-1, with 7 bases that match TRBD1. V gave up 4 bases and J gave up 11 bases; unmatched junction bases: 10. Looked up from germline, CDR1 is KGHDR and CDR2 is SFDVKD. This CDR3 region has 14 residues. Here the CDR3 reads CATSERDSTMKQFF. DNA for the CDR3: TGTGCCACCAGTGAAAGGGACAGCACAATGAAGCAGTTCTTC.

The chain has TRBV21-1 and TRBJ2-5; the table calls TRBD1, which could not be checked here. TRBV21-1 is a pseudogene locus. This CDR3 region has 14 residues. The CDR3 protein is CARERLGQGETQYF. In DNA, the CDR3 is TGTGCCAGAGAGCGTCTGGGACAGGGGGAGACCCAGTACTTC.

The chain has TRBV6-5 and TRBJ2-7; perhaps TRBD1 as D (5 bases). Germline V gene lookup returns CDR1 MNHEY and CDR2 SVGAGI. The CDR3 has 13 residues. With 5 bases removed from V and 5 bases from J, the gap between germline ends came to 13 bases. In DNA, the CDR3 is TGTGCCAGCAGTCTCGGTTGGGGCCACGAGCAGTACTTC. This translates into CASSLGWGHEQYF.

This sequence joins TRBV7-6 and TRBJ2-1, with D possibly being TRBD2 (5 bases). Germline V CDR1 and CDR2: SGHVS, FNYEAQ. V shed 4 bases and J shed 6 bases, with 10 bases lying between them. This CDR3 contains 13 residues. The DNA for the CDR3 is TGTGCCAGCAGCTGGGCGGGTTCCAATGAGCAGTTCTTC. This codes for CASSWAGSNEQFF.

This clone showed up just a few times. The CDR3 DNA follows: TGTGCCAGCAGCCCTCGGGGGAAGTCGAAACTGTTTTTT. Protein: CASSPRGKSKLFF. J is TRBJ1-4 and V is TRBV7-9; a possible D gene is TRBD1 (5 bases). From germline, CDR1 is SEHNR and CDR2 FQNEAQ (reference sequence). This CDR3 region has 13 residues. Trimming removed 5 bases at V and 11 bases at J, with 15 bases between.